Listed below are T cell receptor beta chains from one sample, sequenced in a study of lymphopenia after photon versus proton radiotherapy. Using immunoSEQ multiplex PCR, the repertoire was profiled, and TCRdb retains in-frame clones only, with some absent. The sample includes tens of thousands of clones, about 82% of them seen just once. The source material was peripheral blood, sampled from a patient treated with proton-based radiotherapy. The receptors derive from a woman in her 70s with pancreatic cancer. Some clones in this sample may be carry-over from other donors' samples. The CDR3 runs from the conserved cysteine through the conserved F or W. The order of the fields is D gene, J gene, V gene, CDR3 protein. A D gene is named only where the DNA matches it firmly.

>.|TRBJ1-1|TRBV18
CASSLKELNTEAFF
>.|TRBJ1-4|TRBV5-1
CASSFLATNEKLFF
>.|TRBJ2-1|TRBV5-1
CASSQGGMPAEQFF
>.|TRBJ1-4|TRBV30
CAWSVGSFGEKLFF
>.|TRBJ2-2|TRBV19
CASSPHKTYNTGELFF
>.|TRBJ2-7|TRBV5-1
CASSLGLPGPRREQYF
>.|TRBJ1-3|TRBV5-5
CASSGLGAGPSSGNTIYF
>.|TRBJ2-3|TRBV14
CASSQQLGDTQYF
>.|TRBJ2-7|TRBV28
CASSLGGIKREHRGEQYF
>.|TRBJ1-4|TRBV4-1
CASSPRARVGVSRTNEKLFF
>.|TRBJ1-1|TRBV28
CASSFDAPQRNTEAFF
>.|TRBJ2-1|TRBV5-6
CASGWGEERGEQFF
>.|TRBJ1-5|TRBV15
CATSRTASNQPQHF
>.|TRBJ1-5|TRBV6-5
CASSYAGPGQPQHF
>TRBD1|TRBJ1-1|TRBV6-1
CASSEQGGTEAFF
>TRBD1|TRBJ2-3|TRBV18
CASSPNGQGGSTDTQYF
>.|TRBJ2-7|TRBV11-3
CASSLSLLGDEQYF
>.|TRBJ2-5|TRBV18
CASSPDIQETQYF
>.|TRBJ2-1|TRBV5-1
CASSPGPLANSYNEQFF
>TRBD1|TRBJ2-3|TRBV4-1
CASSPTGDRGFTDTQYF
>.|TRBJ2-2|TRBV28
CASSLGIGYTGELFF
>.|TRBJ2-2|TRBV29-1
CSVQGTGGTGELFF
>.|TRBJ2-1|TRBV27
CASSSLGGGNEQFF
>TRBD2|TRBJ2-5|TRBV19
CASAYSSGAETQYF
>TRBD2|TRBJ2-1|TRBV5-4
CASSLASGRAGGNEQFF
>.|TRBJ2-5|TRBV28
CASSSYGRTYQETQYF
>.|TRBJ2-7|TRBV7-2
CASSLSQLYEQYF
>.|TRBJ1-1|TRBV19
CASTPFPTEDMNTEAFF
>TRBD1|TRBJ2-7|TRBV28
CASRDRSTYEQYF
>.|TRBJ2-4|TRBV5-6
CASSLAGDKNIQYF
>.|TRBJ1-1|TRBV19
CASSRGHIDKTDEAFF
>TRBD1|TRBJ1-2|TRBV19
CASSPGTGLYGYTF
>.|TRBJ1-6|TRBV5-1
CASSEGYYNSPLHF
>TRBD2|TRBJ2-7|TRBV5-4
CASSTAGLAGGKTSYEQYF
>TRBD1|TRBJ2-5|TRBV5-1
CASSLRTGGSETQYF
>.|TRBJ1-1|TRBV29-1
CSVEVWGEGSTEAFF
>TRBD1|TRBJ1-2|TRBV6-1
CASSRTGWDGYTF
>.|TRBJ1-4|TRBV6-1
CASSVLQSTNEKLFF
>.|TRBJ1-1|TRBV30
CAWSKGSTMNTEAFF
>.|TRBJ2-7|TRBV6-4
CASSGVRGAGSLYEQYF
>.|TRBJ1-6|TRBV10-2
CASSESGGESYNSPLHF
>TRBD2|TRBJ2-5|TRBV11-2
CASSSGLAGVGFQETQYF
>.|TRBJ2-2|TRBV19
CASRSLAENTGELFF
>TRBD1|TRBJ2-1|TRBV5-1
CASSQGQGVYNEQFF
>TRBD1|TRBJ1-2|TRBV5-1
CASSFSVRRGYGYTF
>TRBD1|TRBJ2-5|TRBV19
CASSSDRGRETQYF